The entry below gives a single T cell receptor (beta chain) sequence along with its context. The antigen is not known. The sample originates from a study of cytomegalovirus exposure and HLA in healthy donors. Whole-study results and caveats: A later analysis revealed that TCR association rates differed between HLA loci, peaking at DRB1 and bottoming out at HLA-C.

The germline V gene encodes CDR1 MDHEN and CDR2 SYDVKM. Trimming took 4 bases from V and 0 from J; bases not matched to a gene: 15. The length of the CDR3 is 19 residues. This PCR relied on a set of 60 Vbeta primers and 13 Jbeta primers. Profiling relied on immunoSEQ multiplex PCR, and the TCRdb table lists in-frame clones only, not all of them. This repertoire includes about 140,000 clones. Sequenced input: PBMCs. This chain joins TRBV28 and TRBJ1-5; the match to TRBD1 covers 7 bases. The sequence was obtained from a man aged 40-49 years in good health and CMV-seronegative. This chain's CDR3 is CASSSRDSAQYYSNQPQHF. For the CDR3, the DNA is TGTGCCAGCAGTTCCCGGGACAGCGCCCAGTATTATAGCAATCAGCCCCAGCATTTT. Looking up the rest from reference TRBV28 and TRBJ1-5 gives the full variable domain: DVKVTQSSRYLVKRTGEKVFLECVQDMDHENMFWYRQDPGLGLRLIYFSYDVKMKEKGDIPEGYSVSREKKERFSLILESASTNQTSMYLCASSSRDSAQYYSNQPQHFGDGTRLSIL.